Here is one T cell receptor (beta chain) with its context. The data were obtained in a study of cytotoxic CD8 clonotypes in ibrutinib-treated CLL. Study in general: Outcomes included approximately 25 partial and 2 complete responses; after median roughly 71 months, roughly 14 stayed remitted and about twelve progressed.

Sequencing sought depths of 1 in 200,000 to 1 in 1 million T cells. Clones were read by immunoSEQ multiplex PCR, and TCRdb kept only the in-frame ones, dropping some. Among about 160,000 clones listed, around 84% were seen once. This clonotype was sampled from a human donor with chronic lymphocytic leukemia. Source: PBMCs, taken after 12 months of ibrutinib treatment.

The CDR3 protein is CASSWGTQNSPLHF. CDR3 DNA: TGTGCCAGCAGCTGGGGGACACAAAATTCACCCCTCCACTTT. The V gene is TRBV5-8, the J gene TRBJ1-6; a possible D gene is TRBD1 (6 bases). CDR3 length: 14 residues. The V gene lost 3 bases and the J gene lost 7 bases, with 11 bases spanning the gap. CDR1 is SGHTS, CDR2 YDEGEE, per germline.